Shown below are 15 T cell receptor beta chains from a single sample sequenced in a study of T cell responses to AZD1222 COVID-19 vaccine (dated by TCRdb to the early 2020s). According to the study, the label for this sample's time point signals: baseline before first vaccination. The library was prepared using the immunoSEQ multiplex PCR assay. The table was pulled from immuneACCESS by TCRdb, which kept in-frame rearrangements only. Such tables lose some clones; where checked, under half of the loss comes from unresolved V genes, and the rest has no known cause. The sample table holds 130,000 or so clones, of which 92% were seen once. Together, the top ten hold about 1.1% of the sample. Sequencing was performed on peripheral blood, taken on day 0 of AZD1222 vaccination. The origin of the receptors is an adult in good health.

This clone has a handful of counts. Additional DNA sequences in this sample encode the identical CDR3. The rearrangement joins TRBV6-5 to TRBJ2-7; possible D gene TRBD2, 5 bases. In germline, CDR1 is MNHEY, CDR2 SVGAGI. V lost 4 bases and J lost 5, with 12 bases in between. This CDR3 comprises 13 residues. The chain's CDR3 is CASSSGVRHEQYF. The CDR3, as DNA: TGTGCCAGCAGTTCCGGGGTAAGACACGAGCAGTACTTC.

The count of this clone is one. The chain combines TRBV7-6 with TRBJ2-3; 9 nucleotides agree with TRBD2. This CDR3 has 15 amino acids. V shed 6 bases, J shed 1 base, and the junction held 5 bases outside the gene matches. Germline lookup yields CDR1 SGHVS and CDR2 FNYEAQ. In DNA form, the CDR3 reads TGTGCCAGCAGTCCAAGGACTAGCGGCACAGATACGCAGTATTTT. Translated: CASSPRTSGTDTQYF.

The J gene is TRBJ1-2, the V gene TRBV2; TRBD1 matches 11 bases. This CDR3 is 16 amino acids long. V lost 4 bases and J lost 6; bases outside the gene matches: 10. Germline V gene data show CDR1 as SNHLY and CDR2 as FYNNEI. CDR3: CASSGRRTGGADGYTF. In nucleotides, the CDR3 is TGTGCCAGCAGTGGTCGGCGGACAGGGGGCGCAGATGGCTACACCTTC.

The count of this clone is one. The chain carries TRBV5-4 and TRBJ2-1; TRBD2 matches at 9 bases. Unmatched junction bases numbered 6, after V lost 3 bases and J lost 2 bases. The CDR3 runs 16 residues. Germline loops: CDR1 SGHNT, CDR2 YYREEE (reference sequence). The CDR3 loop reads CASSWDPSGTYNEQFF. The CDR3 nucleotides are TGTGCCAGCAGCTGGGACCCTAGCGGGACCTACAATGAGCAGTTCTTC. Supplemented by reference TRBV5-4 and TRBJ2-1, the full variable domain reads ETGVTQSPTHLIKTRGQQVTLRCSSQSGHNTVSWYQQALGQGPQFIFQYYREEENGRGNFPPRFSGLQFPNYSSELNVNALELDDSALYLCASSWDPSGTYNEQFFGPGTRLTVL.

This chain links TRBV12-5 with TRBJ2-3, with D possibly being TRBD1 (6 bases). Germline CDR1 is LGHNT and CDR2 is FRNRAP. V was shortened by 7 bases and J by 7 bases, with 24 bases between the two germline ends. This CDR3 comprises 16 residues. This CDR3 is CASDRYPRAGVYTQYF. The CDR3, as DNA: TGTGCTAGTGACAGATACCCTCGGGCAGGGGTTTATACGCAGTATTTT.

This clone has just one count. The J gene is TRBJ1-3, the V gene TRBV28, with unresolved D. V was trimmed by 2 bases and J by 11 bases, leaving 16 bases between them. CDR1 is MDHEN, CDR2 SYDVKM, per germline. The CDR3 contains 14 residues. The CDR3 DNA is TGTGCCAGCAGTTTAGGTCCTTTCGTAGCAGCCATATATTTT. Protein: CASSLGPFVAAIYF.

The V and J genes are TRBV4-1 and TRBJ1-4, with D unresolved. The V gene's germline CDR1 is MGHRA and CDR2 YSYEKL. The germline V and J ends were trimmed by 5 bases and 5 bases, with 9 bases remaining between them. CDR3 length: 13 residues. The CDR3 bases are TGCGCCAGCAGCTACTACGGCAATGAAAAACTGTTTTTT. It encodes CASSYYGNEKLFF.

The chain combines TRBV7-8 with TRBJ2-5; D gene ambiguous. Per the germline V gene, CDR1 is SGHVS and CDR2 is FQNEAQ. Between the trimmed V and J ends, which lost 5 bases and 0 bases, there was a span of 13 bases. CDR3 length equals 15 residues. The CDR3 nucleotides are TGTGCCAGCAGCCTGGGGATGACTTACCAAGAGACCCAGTACTTC. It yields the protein CASSLGMTYQETQYF.

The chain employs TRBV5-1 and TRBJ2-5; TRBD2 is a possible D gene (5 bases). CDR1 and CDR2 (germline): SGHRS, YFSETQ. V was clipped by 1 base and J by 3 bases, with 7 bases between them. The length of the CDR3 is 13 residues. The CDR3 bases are TGCGCCAGCAGCTTGACGGGAAAAGAGACCCAGTACTTC. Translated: CASSLTGKETQYF.

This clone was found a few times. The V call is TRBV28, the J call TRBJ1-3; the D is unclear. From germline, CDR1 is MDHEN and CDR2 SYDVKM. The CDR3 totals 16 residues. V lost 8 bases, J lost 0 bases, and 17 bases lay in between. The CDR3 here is CASVPGRELSGNTIYF. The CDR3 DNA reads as TGTGCCAGCGTCCCCGGGCGGGAACTCTCTGGAAACACCATATATTTT.

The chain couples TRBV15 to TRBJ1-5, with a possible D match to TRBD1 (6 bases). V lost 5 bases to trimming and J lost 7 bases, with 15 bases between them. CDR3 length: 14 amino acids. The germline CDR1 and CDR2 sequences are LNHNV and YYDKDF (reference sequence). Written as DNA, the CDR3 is TGTGCCACCAGCCAAACAGGGATGGGGCAGCCCCAGCATTTT. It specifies CATSQTGMGQPQHF.

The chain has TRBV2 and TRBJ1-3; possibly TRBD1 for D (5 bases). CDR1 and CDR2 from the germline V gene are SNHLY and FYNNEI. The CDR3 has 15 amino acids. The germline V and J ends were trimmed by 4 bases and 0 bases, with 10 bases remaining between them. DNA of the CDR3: TGTGCCAGCAGTGGACAGTCTACCTCTGGAAACACCATATATTTT. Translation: CASSGQSTSGNTIYF.

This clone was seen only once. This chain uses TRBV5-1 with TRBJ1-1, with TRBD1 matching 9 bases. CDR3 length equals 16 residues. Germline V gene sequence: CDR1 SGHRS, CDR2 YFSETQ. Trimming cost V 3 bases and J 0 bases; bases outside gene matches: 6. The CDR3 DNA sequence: TGCGCCAGCAGCTCCTGGACAGGGGCCATGAACACTGAAGCTTTCTTT. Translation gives CASSSWTGAMNTEAFF.

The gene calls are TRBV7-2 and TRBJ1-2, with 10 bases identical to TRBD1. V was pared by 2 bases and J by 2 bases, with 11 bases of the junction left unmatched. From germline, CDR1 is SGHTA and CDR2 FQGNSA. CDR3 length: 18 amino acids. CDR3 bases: TGTGCCAGCAGCTTATATCGACAGGGGGCTTTAGGGAACTATGGCTACACCTTC. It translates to CASSLYRQGALGNYGYTF.

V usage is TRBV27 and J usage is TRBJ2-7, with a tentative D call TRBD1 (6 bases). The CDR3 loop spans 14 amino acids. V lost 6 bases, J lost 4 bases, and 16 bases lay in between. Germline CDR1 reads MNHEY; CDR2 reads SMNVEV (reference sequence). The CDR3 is CASSSRDTGYEQYF. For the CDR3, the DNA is TGTGCCAGCAGCTCCCGGGACACGGGTTACGAGCAGTACTTC.